These T cell receptor beta chains were read from a single sample in a study of blood T cell repertoires in COVID-19. Produced via immunoSEQ multiplex PCR; TCRdb's table is partial and in-frame only. The table includes some 120,000 clones, more than 75% detected once. Material for sequencing was peripheral blood. These receptors all come from a human donor in a cohort sampled during active COVID-19. CDR3s leave out the opening cysteine and the closing phenylalanine or tryptophan. The order of the fields is V gene, clone size, J gene, CDR3 protein. Clone sizes are given selectively: once, few, many, or a class where the clone is expanded.

TRBV6-5	.	TRBJ2-3	ASSPGQGTSRTQY
TRBV7-9	.	TRBJ1-2	ASSQAGGYGYT
TRBV15	.	TRBJ2-1	ATSRLLDPAHEQF
TRBV28	.	TRBJ2-1	ASSFLWTSVGEQF
TRBV4-1	.	TRBJ2-2	ASIEREGTGELF
TRBV18	.	TRBJ1-1	ASSPGTGLLNTEAF
TRBV3-1/TRBV3-2	.	TRBJ1-1	ASSQGGYGTEAF
TRBV28	.	TRBJ1-5	ASSLRAPGRPQH
TRBV7-9	.	TRBJ2-1	ASNVPGQGANEQF
TRBV5-4	.	TRBJ2-7	ASSLRTGREDEQY
TRBV5-8	once	TRBJ2-1	ASRRGRVEYGEQF
TRBV19	.	TRBJ2-7	ASSKTGTSSYEQY
TRBV4-1	.	TRBJ2-3	ASSQESGRANTDTQY
TRBV29-1	.	TRBJ2-1	SVGTSGRGNEQF
TRBV12-3/TRBV12-4	.	TRBJ2-5	ASSHNGGGPRN
TRBV24-1	few	TRBJ2-1	ATSIGTSEQF
TRBV6-6	.	TRBJ2-2	ASTSRGVTGELF
TRBV2	.	TRBJ2-5	ASRTGLGQETQY
TRBV4-1	.	TRBJ2-3	ASSQDSGRRSTDTQY
TRBV7-9	.	TRBJ2-1	ASSLTSGGLNEQF
TRBV6-4	.	TRBJ2-1	ASSETGDHEQF
TRBV5-1	.	TRBJ2-7	ASSGYRDSSYEQY